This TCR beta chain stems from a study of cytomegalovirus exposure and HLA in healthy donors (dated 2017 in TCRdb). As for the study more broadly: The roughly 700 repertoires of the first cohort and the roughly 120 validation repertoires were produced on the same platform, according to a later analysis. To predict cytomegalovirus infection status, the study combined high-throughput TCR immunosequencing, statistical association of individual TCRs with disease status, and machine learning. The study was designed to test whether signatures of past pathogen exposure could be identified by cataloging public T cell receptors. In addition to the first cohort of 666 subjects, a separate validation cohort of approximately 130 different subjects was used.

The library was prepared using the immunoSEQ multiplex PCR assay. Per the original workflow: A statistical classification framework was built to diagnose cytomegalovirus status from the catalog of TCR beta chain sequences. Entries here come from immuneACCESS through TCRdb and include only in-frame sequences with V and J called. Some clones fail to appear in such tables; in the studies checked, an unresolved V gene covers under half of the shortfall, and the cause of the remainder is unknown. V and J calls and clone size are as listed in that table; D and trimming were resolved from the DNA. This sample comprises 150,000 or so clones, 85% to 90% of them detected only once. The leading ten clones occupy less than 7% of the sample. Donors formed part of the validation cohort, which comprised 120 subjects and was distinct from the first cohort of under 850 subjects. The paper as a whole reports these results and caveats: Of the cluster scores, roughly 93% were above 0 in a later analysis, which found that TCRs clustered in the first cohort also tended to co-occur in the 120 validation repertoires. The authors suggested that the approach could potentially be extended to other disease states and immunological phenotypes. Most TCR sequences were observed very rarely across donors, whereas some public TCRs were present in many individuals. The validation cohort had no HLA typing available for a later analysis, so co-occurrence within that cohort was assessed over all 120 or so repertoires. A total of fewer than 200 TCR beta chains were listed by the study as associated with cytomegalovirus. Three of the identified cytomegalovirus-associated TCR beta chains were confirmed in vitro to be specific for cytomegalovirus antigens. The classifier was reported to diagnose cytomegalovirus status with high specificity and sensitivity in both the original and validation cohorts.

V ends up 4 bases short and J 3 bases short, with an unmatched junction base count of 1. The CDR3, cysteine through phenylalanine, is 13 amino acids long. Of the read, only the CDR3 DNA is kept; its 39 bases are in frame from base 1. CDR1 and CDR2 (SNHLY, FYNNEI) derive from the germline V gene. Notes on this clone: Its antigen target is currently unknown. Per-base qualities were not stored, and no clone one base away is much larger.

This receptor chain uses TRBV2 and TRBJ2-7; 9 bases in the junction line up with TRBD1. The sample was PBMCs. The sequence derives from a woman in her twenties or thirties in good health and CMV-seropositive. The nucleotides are TGTGCCAGCAGTGGACAGGGGGTCTACGAGCAGTACTTC. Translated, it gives CASSGQGVYEQYF.